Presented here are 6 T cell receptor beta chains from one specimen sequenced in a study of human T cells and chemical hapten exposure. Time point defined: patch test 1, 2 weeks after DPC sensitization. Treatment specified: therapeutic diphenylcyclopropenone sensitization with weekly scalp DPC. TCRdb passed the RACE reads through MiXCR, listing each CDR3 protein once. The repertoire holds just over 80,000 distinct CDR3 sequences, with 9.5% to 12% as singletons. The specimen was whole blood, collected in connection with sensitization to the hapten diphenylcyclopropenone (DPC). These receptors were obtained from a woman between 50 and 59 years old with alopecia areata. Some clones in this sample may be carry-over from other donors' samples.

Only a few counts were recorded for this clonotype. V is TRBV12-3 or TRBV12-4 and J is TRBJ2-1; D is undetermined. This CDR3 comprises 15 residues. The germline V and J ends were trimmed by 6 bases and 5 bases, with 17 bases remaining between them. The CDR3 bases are TGTGCCAGCAGCCTAGAACGGACCCAGGACAATGAGCAGTTCTTC. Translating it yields CASSLERTQDNEQFF.

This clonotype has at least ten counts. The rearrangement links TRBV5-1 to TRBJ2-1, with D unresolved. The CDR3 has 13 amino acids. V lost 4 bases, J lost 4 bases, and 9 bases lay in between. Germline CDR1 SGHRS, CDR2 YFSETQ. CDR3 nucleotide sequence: TGCGCCAGCAGCGCCACCAAGTACAATGAGCAGTTCTTC. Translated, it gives CASSATKYNEQFF.

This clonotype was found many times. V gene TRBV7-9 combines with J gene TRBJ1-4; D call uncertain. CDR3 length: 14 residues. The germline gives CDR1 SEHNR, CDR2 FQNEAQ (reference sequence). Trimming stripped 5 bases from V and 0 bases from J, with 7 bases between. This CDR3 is CASSPSATNEKLFF. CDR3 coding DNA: TGTGCCAGCAGCCCGTCAGCAACTAATGAAAAACTGTTTTTT. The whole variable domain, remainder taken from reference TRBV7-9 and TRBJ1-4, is DTGVSQNPRHKITKRGQNVTFRCDPISEHNRLYWYRQTLGQGPEFLTYFQNEAQLEKSRLLSDRFSAERPKGSFSTLEIQRTEQGDSAMYLCASSPSATNEKLFFGSGTQLSVL.

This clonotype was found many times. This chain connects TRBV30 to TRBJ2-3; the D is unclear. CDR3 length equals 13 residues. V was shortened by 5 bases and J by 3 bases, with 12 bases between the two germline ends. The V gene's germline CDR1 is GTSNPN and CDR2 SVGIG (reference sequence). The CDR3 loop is CAWGVEATDTQYF. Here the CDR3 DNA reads TGTGCCTGGGGAGTGGAAGCAACAGATACGCAGTATTTT.

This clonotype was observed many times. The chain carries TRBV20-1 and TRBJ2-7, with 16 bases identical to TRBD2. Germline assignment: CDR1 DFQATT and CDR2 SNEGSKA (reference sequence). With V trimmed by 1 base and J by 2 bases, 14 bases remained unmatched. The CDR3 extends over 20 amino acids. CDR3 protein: CSARVPSGGTSGRGTYEQYF. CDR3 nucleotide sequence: TGCAGTGCTAGAGTCCCTTCCGGAGGGACTAGCGGGAGGGGAACCTACGAGCAGTACTTC.

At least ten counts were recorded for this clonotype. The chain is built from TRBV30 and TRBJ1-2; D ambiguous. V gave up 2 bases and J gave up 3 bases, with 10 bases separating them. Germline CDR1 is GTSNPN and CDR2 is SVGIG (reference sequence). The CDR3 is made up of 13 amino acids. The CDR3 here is CAWSIGVDYGYTF. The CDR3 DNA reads TGTGCCTGGAGTATAGGCGTGGACTATGGCTACACCTTC. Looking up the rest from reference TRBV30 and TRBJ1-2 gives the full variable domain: SQTIHQWPATLVQPVGSPLSLECTVEGTSNPNLYWYRQAAGRGLQLLFYSVGIGQISSEVPQNLSASRPQDRQFILSSKKLLLSDSGFYLCAWSIGVDYGYTFGSGTRLTVV.